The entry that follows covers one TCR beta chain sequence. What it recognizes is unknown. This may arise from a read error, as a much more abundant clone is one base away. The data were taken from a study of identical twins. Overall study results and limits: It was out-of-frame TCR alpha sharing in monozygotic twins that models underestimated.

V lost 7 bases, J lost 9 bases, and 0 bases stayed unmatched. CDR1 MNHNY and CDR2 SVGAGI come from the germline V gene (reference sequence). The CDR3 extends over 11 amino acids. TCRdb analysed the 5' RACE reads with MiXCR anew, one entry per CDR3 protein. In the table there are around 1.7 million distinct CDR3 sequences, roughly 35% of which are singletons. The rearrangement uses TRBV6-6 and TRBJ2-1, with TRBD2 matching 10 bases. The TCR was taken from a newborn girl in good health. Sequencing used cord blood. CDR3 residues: CASTSGSEQFF. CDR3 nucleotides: TGTGCCAGCACTAGCGGGAGTGAGCAGTTCTTC.